This T cell receptor (beta chain) was captured in a study of cytomegalovirus exposure and HLA in healthy donors (dated by TCRdb to 2016 to 2017). About the full investigation: An earlier analysis of several hundred of the donors reported approximately 260 Gb of sequence data and 95 million to 130 million unique TCR beta sequences obtained from about 179 million T cells. The later analysis used no new phenotypic data to find candidate immune exposures, relying instead on TCR beta sequences and their occurrence across donors. An early release covering 550 to 650 HLA-typed donors comprised 250 to 350 gigabases of sequencing data and around 86 million unique TCR sequences. The study was designed to test whether signatures of past pathogen exposure could be identified by cataloging public T cell receptors. Four to six DR-DQ haplotypes were handled as single units for association and clustering, since linkage in the cohort was strong. The study combined high-throughput TCR immunosequencing, statistical association of individual TCRs with disease status, and machine learning to predict cytomegalovirus infection status. Both class I and class II loci were covered by HLA typing, at four-digit resolution. All discovery cohort repertoires had been generated using a single sequencing platform. A later analysis re-examined previously published TCR beta repertoires from about 700 donors and added high-resolution HLA genotyping to investigate patterns of TCR occurrence. Donor age, sex, ethnicity and CMV serostatus were collected together with the repertoire data. Along with the 666-subject first cohort, a separate validation cohort of over 90 different subjects was used. Typing coverage differed by locus: A, B, C, DRB1 and DQB1 were typed in roughly 620-630 donors, DQA1 in about 550, DPA1 in some 570, and DPB1 in just under 490. Among the roughly 400 genotyped donors, more than 70% belonged to the genetic ancestry cluster associated with self-reported Caucasian donors. Among 300 to 450 genotyped donors of the cohort, an average of around 240,000 unique TCR beta nucleotide sequences were sequenced per donor, roughly a sixth of them non-productive. In an earlier analysis of 550 to 700 of the donors, high-throughput TCR beta sequencing was used to judge whether each TCR beta V gene segment behaved as functional or pseudogenic. Using immunosequencing, the study profiled T cell repertoires from roughly 650 subjects and related those repertoires to cytomegalovirus serostatus. A later genetic analysis used genome-wide SNP genotypes for 398 of the 666 donors, treating that subset as a discovery cohort.

Spanning cysteine to phenylalanine, the CDR3 consists of 15 amino acids. Left in the record is the CDR3 DNA by itself, 45 bases read in frame from the first base. Taken from the germline V gene, the CDR1 and CDR2 loops are LGHNA and YSLEER. Trimmed from V: 0 bases; trimmed from J: 4 bases; junction bases lacking a gene match: 4. Remarks on this clone: It lacks a known antigen.

Results the study describes overall, beyond this receptor: Correlated functional status among segregating V segments might reflect linkage disequilibrium, but an unknown experimental factor could not be ruled out. Most CMV-associated TCR beta chains appeared to be HLA-restricted in a later analysis, and the HLA associations seemed to be driven largely by CMV exposure. Because some donors lacked HLA typing at each locus, the association tests relied only on the typed subset. Most TCR sequences were observed very rarely across donors, whereas some public TCRs were present in many individuals. According to a later analysis, parvovirus B19, influenza, CMV and Epstein-Barr virus appeared linked to several top co-occurrence clusters. According to a later genetic analysis, donors in an Asian-associated ancestry cluster had fewer N-insertions in productive TCRs than the approximately 670-donor mean. The study gave a list of around 170 TCR beta chains associated with cytomegalovirus. A later analysis associated 16,951 TCR beta sequences with specific HLA alleles at a false discovery rate of 0.05. The earlier analysis of 587 of the donors excluded over 15 rarely observed V segments, including chromosome 9 orphons, because counts were too low. When HLA alleles, especially DR and DQ, strongly co-occurred, TCR associations were difficult to assign to individual alleles. In an earlier analysis of some 550 of the donors, most TCR beta V segments were observed in productive rearrangements about 90% or about 30% of the time, broadly matching IMGT annotations. The classifier was reported to diagnose cytomegalovirus status with high specificity and sensitivity in both the original and validation cohorts. For the cohort, immune exposure information was limited to CMV serostatus. A cluster of highly shared sequence variants was judged likely to represent a technical artifact of the sequencing pipeline. It was suggested by the authors that the approach could potentially be generalized to other disease states and immunological phenotypes. Roughly uniform sequencing depth across donors was assumed in presence/absence analyses, although this assumption may not hold. In a later analysis, TCR association rates were found to vary across HLA loci, with the most associated TCRs seen for DRB1 alleles and the fewest for HLA-C alleles. The 87-base-pair reads could not distinguish some IMGT-functional V segments, including TRBV6-2 and TRBV6-3, so those segments were excluded. A few of the identified cytomegalovirus-associated TCR beta chains were confirmed in vitro to be specific for cytomegalovirus antigens. The cohort was sequenced for TCR beta chains only, and without alpha or paired-chain data the features that could be detected were limited. Compared with equally common non-associated chains, HLA-associated TCR beta chains in a later analysis were more clonally expanded and had lower generation probabilities. A further reported finding was that TCR beta sequences accurately predicted the HLA-A and HLA-B alleles for most subjects in the first cohort. An association between a missense DCLRE1C variant and V-gene and J-gene trimming of TCR beta chains was found in a later genetic analysis and replicated in an independent cohort.

Library prep was done by the immunoSEQ multiplex PCR assay. For the multiplex PCR, a mixture combining 60 forward primers for TCR Vbeta segments and 13 reverse primers for TCR Jbeta segments was used. Amplification of the CDR3 region of rearranged TCR beta genes was performed with a multiplex PCR assay on genomic DNA. The amplified TCR beta libraries were sequenced on the Illumina HiSeq System as 87-base-pair reads. The authors processed their data as follows. In a later analysis, around 80 million unique TCR beta chains were counted across the roughly 670 repertoires, and roughly 11 million of these chains were shared by at least two donors. To remove PCR and sequencing errors, raw reads were error-corrected and collapsed into unique sequences using a nearest-neighbor algorithm that merged closely related sequences. V, D and J gene segments were assigned by aligning CDR3 sequences to IMGT reference sequences. For a sequence to be retained, a match of at least six nucleotides was required to both a V gene segment and a J gene segment. Rearrangements were classified as productive when the CDR3 lacked stop codons and remained in frame with V and J, and all other rearrangements were classified as non-productive. CDR3 was defined by IMGT convention, running from the second conserved V-encoded cysteine to the conserved J-encoded phenylalanine. The earlier analysis of around 640 of the donors excluded sequences that lacked an unambiguous match to a single V gene segment. An earlier analysis of a few hundred of the donors called V segments functional above 56.7% productive rearrangements and segregating when the between-donor standard deviation exceeded 5%. A statistical classification framework was built to diagnose cytomegalovirus status from the catalog of TCR beta chain sequences. A later analysis assigned V and J genes by comparing TCR nucleotide sequences with IMGT/GENE-DB human TR gene sequences. The TCRdist pipeline was used in a later analysis to assign CDR3 sequences and most-parsimonious VDJ recombination scenarios. A later analysis defined each TCR beta chain by its CDR3 amino acid sequence plus V-gene family, and excluded reads lacking a unique V-gene family. As a way to deal with suspected cross-contamination and a sequencing artifact, a later analysis dropped hundreds of nucleotide sequences that were highly shared and had low generation probability. A later analysis calculated a clonal expansion index for each public chain from normalized within-repertoire ranks of inferred template counts. In a later analysis, generation probabilities were computed with a VDJ recombination model fitted to out-of-frame rearrangements, and the resulting probabilities were checked against IGoR. Hypergeometric tests were used in a later analysis to score TCR-TCR, TCR-HLA and TCR-CMV co-occurrence, with a repertoire-size bias correction applied to the TCR pairs. A later analysis estimated false discovery rates by permuting HLA or CMV assignments 20 times. In a later analysis, co-occurring TCRs were grouped with DBSCAN, and TCRdist sequence similarity was added when clustering was performed within HLA-allele-positive subsets. Co-occurrence clustering excluded repertoires with fewer than 30,000 or more than 120,000 public chains, plus five with anomalous nucleotide sharing. Not all clones reach the TCRdb copy of this immuneACCESS table, which keeps in-frame sequences only. Checked studies attribute under half of the gap to unresolved V genes and leave the rest unexplained. The V and J calls and clone size come from that table; D and trimming were worked out from the DNA. The table kept for this sample lists 30,000 to 40,000 clones. The ten most abundant clones make up about 8.9% of the sample.

The cohort consisted of some 730 healthy bone marrow donors. All cohort members were sampled while nominally healthy, although unrecorded immune exposures were likely present. The donor tested CMV seropositive and was one of the 289 seropositive cohort members. Each donor provided a peripheral blood sample, and peripheral blood mononuclear cells were used for TCR beta sequencing. The Qiagen DNeasy Blood Extraction Kit was used to extract genomic DNA from the blood cell samples. The chain employs TRBV4-3 and TRBJ1-1; the junction holds 8 bases that match TRBD1. The sample was PBMCs. The clonotype was recovered from a man aged 35 to 55 in good health and CMV-seropositive. This receptor has the CDR3 CASSQDPTGGTEAFF. The sequenced DNA is TGCGCCAGCAGCCAAGACCCCACAGGGGGCACTGAAGCTTTCTTT.